This T cell receptor (beta chain) was obtained from a study of control samples from healthy donors and cancer patients. The V and J ends lost 3 bases and 0 bases, in that order; junction bases with no gene match: 11. CDR1 and CDR2 (germline): SGDLS, YYNGEE. This CDR3 has 18 amino acids. Assay: immunoSEQ multiplex PCR; the TCRdb copy retains only in-frame clones and omits some. The repertoire includes about 120,000 clones, roughly 89% of them detected once, and around an eighth sits in the top ten. The TCR sequence derives from a young man in good health. The sequenced material came from blood. V usage is TRBV9 and J usage is TRBJ2-2; the match to TRBD1 covers 7 bases. The CDR3 nucleotides are TGTGCCAGCAGCGCCGGCCCTCGGGACAGACCGAACACCGGGGAGCTGTTTTTT. Its protein is CASSAGPRDRPNTGELFF.